These 25 T cell receptor beta chains originate from one sample sequenced in a study of cytomegalovirus exposure and HLA in healthy donors. The study ran its PCR with 60 Vbeta and 13 Jbeta primers. Measured with immunoSEQ multiplex PCR; TCRdb has only the in-frame clones, and not every one. Altogether roughly 100,000 clones are present, about 70% being singletons, with the ten largest covering under 4%. Sequencing was performed on PBMCs. The receptors were sampled from a young man in good health and CMV-seronegative.

The V call is TRBV25-1, the J call TRBJ1-6, with D maybe TRBD1 (6 bases). V was trimmed by 8 bases and J by 5 bases, leaving 19 bases between them. Germline lookup yields CDR1 MGHDK and CDR2 SYGVNS. The CDR3 is made up of 16 amino acids. The CDR3 sequence is CASRKSGTYHNSPLHF. CDR3 bases: TGTGCCAGCCGCAAATCCGGGACATATCATAATTCACCCCTCCACTTT. Combining the CDR3 with reference TRBV25-1 and TRBJ1-6 gives the whole variable domain EADIYQTPRYLVIGTGKKITLECSQTMGHDKMYWYQQDPGMELHLIHYSYGVNSTEKGDLSSESTVSRIRTEHFPLTLESARPSHTSQYLCASRKSGTYHNSPLHFGNGTRLTVT.

V gene TRBV7-2 combines with J gene TRBJ1-4; 9 bases are a match to TRBD1. Germline CDR1 and CDR2: SGHTA and FQGNSA. Unmatched junction bases numbered 2, after V lost 1 base and J lost 2 bases. The CDR3 totals 16 residues. The CDR3 spells CASSLGDRDTNEKLFF. Written as DNA, the CDR3 is TGTGCCAGCAGCTTAGGGGACAGGGATACTAATGAAAAACTGTTTTTT.

This clone showed up just once. One end of the junction fails to match germline, which may point to a read error. This chain joins TRBV5-8 and TRBJ2-1, with D maybe TRBD2 (5 bases). Germline assignment: CDR1 SGHTS and CDR2 YDEGEE. This CDR3 is built from 13 residues. In DNA form, the CDR3 reads TGTGCCAGCAGCTTGACTAGTAACAATGAGCGGTTCTTC. This gives the protein CASSLTSNNERFF. The full variable domain, with the rest looked up from reference TRBV5-8 and TRBJ2-1, is EAGVTQSPTHLIKTRGQQATLRCSPISGHTSVYWYQQALGLGLQFLLWYDEGEERNRGNFPPRFSGRQFPNYSSELNVNALELEDSALYLCASSLTSNNERFFGPGTRLTVL.

This rearrangement joins TRBV7-8 to TRBJ2-1; the D is unclear. Trimming left V 4 bases short and J 0 bases short, with 10 bases between. Germline CDR1 SGHVS, CDR2 FQNEAQ. The CDR3 consists of 15 residues. CDR3 residues: CASSSSFSSYNEQFF. CDR3 DNA sequence: TGTGCCAGCAGCTCTTCATTCAGCTCCTACAATGAGCAGTTCTTC. Full variable domain (remainder filled in from reference TRBV7-8 and TRBJ2-1): GAGVSQSPRYKVAKRGQDVALRCDPISGHVSLFWYQQALGQGPEFLTYFQNEAQLDKSGLPSDRFFAERPEGSVSTLKIQRTQQEDSAVYLCASSSSFSSYNEQFFGPGTRLTVL.

The chain has TRBV29-1 and TRBJ1-4; 12 positions match TRBD1. V lost 6 bases, J lost 3 bases, and 8 bases stayed unmatched. Germline-derived CDR1 and CDR2 are SQVTM and ANQGSEA. The CDR3 extends over 16 amino acids. DNA for the CDR3: TGCAGCGTGGGGGACAGGGGGCAGGGAGCTAATGAAAAACTGTTTTTT. Protein sequence: CSVGDRGQGANEKLFF.

The chain joins TRBV4-2 to TRBJ2-1, with 13 bases matching TRBD2. The CDR3 covers 19 residues. CDR1 LGHNA and CDR2 YNFKEQ come from the germline V gene. V lost 3 bases and J lost 4; bases outside the gene matches: 12. CDR3 DNA: TGTGCCAGCAGCCAGGCGGGACTAGCGGGATGGAAAAATTACAATGAGCAGTTCTTC. Its translation is CASSQAGLAGWKNYNEQFF.

The V call is TRBV2, the J call TRBJ2-6, with a tentative D call TRBD2 (7 bases). The CDR3 contains 15 residues. The V end lost 3 bases, the J end lost 4 bases, and 10 bases lay between the germline ends. From germline, CDR1 is SNHLY and CDR2 FYNNEI. CDR3 nucleotide sequence: TGTGCCAGCAGTGAGGGGGGGCGCGGGGCCAACGTCCTGACTTTC. Encoded protein: CASSEGGRGANVLTF.

V and J are TRBV6-6 and TRBJ2-3, with 11 bases lining up with TRBD2. The germline gives CDR1 MNHNY, CDR2 SVGAGI (reference sequence). This CDR3 contains 13 residues. Trimming at V came to 10 bases and at J to 6 bases, leaving 6 bases not matched to a gene. CDR3 protein: CAISGRVVDTQYF. The CDR3 DNA sequence: TGTGCCATTAGCGGGAGGGTTGTCGATACGCAGTATTTT.

This clone was seen only a few times. This chain joins TRBV28 and TRBJ2-7; the D gene is possibly TRBD2 (5 bases). The CDR3 is 12 residues long. The germline V gene has CDR1 MDHEN and CDR2 SYDVKM. The V end was cut by 3 bases, the J end by 6 bases, with 9 bases between. Here the CDR3 reads CASSLRVTEQYF. CDR3 DNA: TGTGCCAGCAGTTTGCGGGTAACCGAGCAGTACTTC.

The rearrangement links TRBV2 to TRBJ1-1; D uncertain. This CDR3 is 13 amino acids long. CDR1 is SNHLY, CDR2 FYNNEI, per germline. The V end lost 8 bases, the J end lost 1 base, and 11 bases lay between the germline ends. The DNA of the CDR3 is TGTGCCAGCGTTTTGACTGGGAACACTGAAGCTTTCTTT. Its translation: CASVLTGNTEAFF.

This rearrangement joins TRBV28 to TRBJ2-7; 8 bases line up with TRBD1. The CDR3 sequence is 15 residues long. Germline assignment: CDR1 MDHEN and CDR2 SYDVKM. Unmatched junction bases numbered 9, after V lost 6 bases and J lost 2 bases. The CDR3 sequence is CASSGIGQGPYEQYF. CDR3 coding DNA: TGTGCCAGCAGCGGAATCGGACAGGGACCCTACGAGCAGTACTTC.

The chain joins TRBV28 to TRBJ1-3; tentatively, D is TRBD1 (6 bases). Germline values: CDR1 MDHEN, CDR2 SYDVKM. V gave up 5 bases and J gave up 2 bases, with 10 bases separating them. This CDR3 spans 14 amino acids. The CDR3 nucleotides are TGTGCCAGCAGTATCCGGACAGCTGGAAACACCATATATTTT. Translating gives CASSIRTAGNTIYF.

This clone was observed a few times. The chain is built from TRBV30 and TRBJ2-3; D perhaps matches TRBD1 (6 bases). The germline CDR1 and CDR2 sequences are GTSNPN and SVGIG (reference sequence). Trimming pared 1 base from V and 4 bases from J, leaving 21 bases between. The CDR3 loop spans 17 amino acids. The CDR3 region is CAWSEGVTALVADTQYF. For the CDR3, the DNA is TGTGCCTGGAGTGAGGGGGTGACAGCATTGGTGGCAGATACGCAGTATTTT.

The V call is TRBV27, the J call TRBJ1-1; 9 positions agree with TRBD1. V was pared by 2 bases and J by 1 base, with 5 bases of the junction left unmatched. This CDR3 has 16 amino acids. Germline CDR1 MNHEY, CDR2 SMNVEV (reference sequence). This chain's CDR3 is CASSLRLGQGNTEAFF. CDR3 bases: TGTGCCAGCAGTTTAAGATTGGGACAGGGGAACACTGAAGCTTTCTTT.

The V call is TRBV7-8, the J call TRBJ2-1; a possible D gene is TRBD2 (6 bases). This CDR3 is 14 amino acids long. Trimming took 3 bases from V and 6 from J, leaving 12 bases between them. CDR1 SGHVS and CDR2 FQNEAQ come from the germline V gene. The CDR3 region has the DNA TGTGCCAGCAGCTTCGTTAGGGAGGTCAATGAGCAGTTCTTC. Translating gives CASSFVREVNEQFF.

The chain links TRBV28 to TRBJ1-2, with TRBD1 matching 9 bases. The CDR3 sequence is 12 residues long. Trimming took 6 bases from V and 8 from J; bases not matched to a gene: 4. CDR1 is MDHEN, CDR2 SYDVKM, per germline. CDR3: CASSGQGRGYTF. CDR3 sequence (DNA): TGTGCCAGCAGCGGACAGGGGAGGGGCTACACCTTC.

This clone was seen a handful of times. The rearrangement uses TRBV4-2 and TRBJ2-7, with 10 positions matching TRBD1. This CDR3 region has 21 residues. V trimming: 0 bases; J trimming: 0 bases; junction bases outside the gene matches: 17. Looked up from germline, CDR1 is LGHNA and CDR2 is YNFKEQ. The CDR3 sequence is CASSQDLVRDRGNIGSYEQYF. CDR3 sequence (DNA): TGTGCCAGCAGCCAAGATTTAGTCCGGGACAGGGGAAATATCGGCTCCTACGAGCAGTACTTC.

The rearrangement uses TRBV6-6 and TRBJ1-1; possibly TRBD1 for D (6 bases). Looked up from germline, CDR1 is MNHNY and CDR2 is SVGAGI (reference sequence). Trimming took off 7 bases at V and 6 bases at J, with 18 bases between the two ends. The CDR3 has 14 amino acids. The CDR3 nucleotides read TGTGCCAGCACCCCCCAGGCGGGGGCCGCTGAAGCTTTCTTT. This translates into CASTPQAGAAEAFF.

A note on this clone: Other nucleotide sequences from this sample produce the same CDR3. In DNA, the CDR3 is TGTGCCAGCAGCTTAAGTGGAGTGAACACTGAAGCTTTCTTT. This sequence encodes CASSLSGVNTEAFF. This chain uses TRBV7-2 with TRBJ1-1; no clear D. V lost 2 bases to trimming and J lost 0 bases, with 7 bases between them. The CDR3 spans 14 residues. Germline V lookup: CDR1 SGHTA, CDR2 FQGNSA.

The chain recombines TRBV28 with TRBJ1-4, with 7 nucleotides matching TRBD1. This CDR3 is built from 14 residues. Germline V lookup: CDR1 MDHEN, CDR2 SYDVKM. Trimming cost V 4 bases and J 6 bases; bases outside gene matches: 5. The CDR3 loop is CASSWGRGDEKLFF. In nucleotides, the CDR3 is TGTGCCAGCAGTTGGGGCAGGGGGGATGAAAAACTGTTTTTT. Combining the CDR3 with reference TRBV28 and TRBJ1-4 gives the whole variable domain DVKVTQSSRYLVKRTGEKVFLECVQDMDHENMFWYRQDPGLGLRLIYFSYDVKMKEKGDIPEGYSVSREKKERFSLILESASTNQTSMYLCASSWGRGDEKLFFGSGTQLSVL.

This chain uses TRBV4-2 with TRBJ2-1; maybe TRBD1 (6 bases). CDR1 is LGHNA, CDR2 YNFKEQ, per germline. V gave up 0 bases and J gave up 10 bases, with 10 bases separating them. This CDR3 region has 13 residues. The CDR3 region has the DNA TGTGCCAGCAGCCAAGATAGGCAGGGGGAGCAGTTCTTC. It yields the protein CASSQDRQGEQFF.

This sequence joins TRBV7-2 and TRBJ1-1, with a tentative D call TRBD1 (5 bases). Germline assignment: CDR1 SGHTA and CDR2 FQGNSA. This CDR3 is built from 13 residues. V lost 8 bases and J lost 0, with 10 bases in between. DNA of the CDR3: TGTGCCAGCGGGTCACAGGTGAACACTGAAGCTTTCTTT. This codes for CASGSQVNTEAFF. Based on the CDR3 plus reference TRBV7-2 and TRBJ1-1, the full variable domain is GAGVSQSPSNKVTEKGKDVELRCDPISGHTALYWYRQSLGQGLEFLIYFQGNSAPDKSGLPSDRFSAERTGGSVSTLTIQRTQQEDSAVYLCASGSQVNTEAFFGQGTRLTVV.

The chain uses TRBV4-1 and TRBJ1-4; no clear D gene. This CDR3 has 14 residues. Trimming stripped 3 bases from V and 0 bases from J, with 5 bases between. CDR1 is MGHRA and CDR2 is YSYEKL in the germline V gene. For the CDR3, the DNA is TGCGCCAGCAGCCAGGCCGCAACTAATGAAAAACTGTTTTTT. Amino acid sequence: CASSQAATNEKLFF.

The chain is built from TRBV28 and TRBJ2-6, with 8 nucleotides matching TRBD1. The CDR3 length is 16 residues. Germline V lookup: CDR1 MDHEN, CDR2 SYDVKM. V lost 6 bases, J lost 0 bases, and 4 bases stayed unmatched. DNA for the CDR3: TGTGCCAGCAGCCGGGGACAGGTCTCTGGGGCCAACGTCCTGACTTTC. As protein: CASSRGQVSGANVLTF.

The V and J genes are TRBV5-4 and TRBJ2-5; 8 nucleotides line up with TRBD1. This CDR3 is 17 amino acids long. CDR1 and CDR2 from the germline V gene are SGHNT and YYREEE (reference sequence). Germline trimming cut 0 bases from V and 4 bases from J; bases unmatched to any gene: 11. CDR3 region: CASSLAFGQGARETQYF. The CDR3 coding sequence is TGTGCCAGCAGCTTGGCCTTTGGCCAGGGGGCGAGAGAGACCCAGTACTTC. Full variable domain (missing parts from reference TRBV5-4 and TRBJ2-5): ETGVTQSPTHLIKTRGQQVTLRCSSQSGHNTVSWYQQALGQGPQFIFQYYREEENGRGNFPPRFSGLQFPNYSSELNVNALELDDSALYLCASSLAFGQGARETQYFGPGTRLLVL.